This is a list of T cell receptor beta chains from one sample in a study of blood T cell repertoires in COVID-19. Assay: immunoSEQ multiplex PCR; the TCRdb copy retains only in-frame clones and omits some. This table holds more than 95,000 clones, roughly 80% found once. The specimen was peripheral blood. The receptor set was obtained from a woman aged 80 or over with active or convalescent COVID-19. CDR3s include the opening cysteine and the closing phenylalanine or tryptophan. Fields, in order: V gene, J gene, D gene, clone size, CDR3 protein, CDR3 DNA. The D gene is left open where the match is weak. Size values are once, few and many counts, or a class for expanded clones, and some rows have none.

v_gene: TRBV18
j_gene: TRBJ1-5
d_gene: TRBD1
abundance: -
CDR3aa: CASSPSGQAQVGPQHF
CDR3nt: TGTGCCAGCTCACCGTCGGGACAGGCCCAGGTTGGGCCCCAGCATTTT

v_gene: TRBV12-3/TRBV12-4
j_gene: TRBJ1-1
d_gene: -
abundance: few
CDR3aa: CASSFQMNTEAFF
CDR3nt: TGTGCCAGCAGTTTCCAGATGAACACTGAAGCTTTCTTT

v_gene: TRBV28
j_gene: TRBJ2-7
d_gene: -
abundance: -
CDR3aa: CASRPGTTGYEQYF
CDR3nt: TGTGCCAGCAGACCGGGGACGACAGGCTACGAGCAGTACTTC

v_gene: TRBV6-5
j_gene: TRBJ2-1
d_gene: -
abundance: -
CDR3aa: CASSYSSDEQFF
CDR3nt: TGTGCCAGCAGTTACTCGTCGGATGAGCAGTTCTTC

v_gene: TRBV11-1
j_gene: TRBJ2-7
d_gene: -
abundance: -
CDR3aa: CASSLSAGTYYEQYF
CDR3nt: TGTGCCAGCAGCTTATCGGCGGGGACTTACTACGAGCAGTACTTC

v_gene: TRBV18
j_gene: TRBJ1-1
d_gene: -
abundance: -
CDR3aa: CASSPLDRDTEAFF
CDR3nt: TGTGCCAGCTCACCACTTGACAGAGACACTGAAGCTTTCTTT

v_gene: TRBV7-9
j_gene: TRBJ2-3
d_gene: TRBD1
abundance: -
CDR3aa: CASSHKWDSGTDTQYF
CDR3nt: TGTGCCAGCAGCCATAAGTGGGACAGCGGCACAGATACGCAGTATTTT

v_gene: TRBV11-2
j_gene: TRBJ2-3
d_gene: TRBD2
abundance: -
CDR3aa: CASSYTSLAGGHGTDTQYF
CDR3nt: TGTGCCAGCAGTTATACGTCTCTAGCGGGGGGCCACGGCACAGATACGCAGTATTTT

v_gene: TRBV28
j_gene: TRBJ1-6
d_gene: -
abundance: -
CDR3aa: CASTQGQVNSPLHF
CDR3nt: TGTGCCAGCACCCAGGGACAAGTTAATTCACCCCTCCACTTT

v_gene: TRBV5-1
j_gene: TRBJ2-7
d_gene: TRBD2
abundance: -
CDR3aa: CASSSGGLNYEQYF
CDR3nt: TGCGCCAGCAGCTCGGGGGGGCTTAACTACGAGCAGTACTTC

v_gene: TRBV2
j_gene: TRBJ2-7
d_gene: TRBD2
abundance: few
CDR3aa: CASWTSGRSEQYF
CDR3nt: TGTGCCAGCTGGACTAGCGGGAGATCCGAGCAGTACTTC

v_gene: TRBV6-5
j_gene: TRBJ2-2
d_gene: -
abundance: -
CDR3aa: CASSVGQIIGELFF
CDR3nt: TGTGCCAGCAGCGTCGGACAGATCATCGGGGAGCTGTTTTTT

v_gene: TRBV28
j_gene: TRBJ2-1
d_gene: TRBD2
abundance: -
CDR3aa: CASSPSGSYNEQFF
CDR3nt: TGTGCCAGCAGCCCTAGCGGCTCCTACAATGAGCAGTTCTTC

v_gene: TRBV4-3
j_gene: TRBJ2-1
d_gene: TRBD2
abundance: -
CDR3aa: CASSQDRAGEDEQFF
CDR3nt: TGCGCCAGCAGCCAAGACAGAGCGGGAGAGGATGAGCAGTTCTTC

v_gene: TRBV7-3
j_gene: TRBJ2-1
d_gene: -
abundance: -
CDR3aa: CASSPPAGNNEQFF
CDR3nt: TGTGCCAGCAGCCCCCCGGCAGGGAACAATGAGCAGTTCTTC

v_gene: TRBV18
j_gene: TRBJ2-7
d_gene: -
abundance: -
CDR3aa: CASSRQAYYEQYF
CDR3nt: TGTGCCAGCTCCCGACAGGCCTACTACGAGCAGTACTTC

v_gene: TRBV9
j_gene: TRBJ2-7
d_gene: TRBD2
abundance: -
CDR3aa: CASSVGGGASGSQGQYF
CDR3nt: TGTGCCAGCAGCGTAGGAGGTGGAGCTAGCGGGAGCCAAGGGCAGTACTTC

v_gene: TRBV5-4
j_gene: TRBJ2-7
d_gene: -
abundance: once
CDR3aa: CASSRMGALRYEQYF
CDR3nt: TGTGCCAGCAGCCGAATGGGAGCATTAAGGTACGAGCAGTACTTC